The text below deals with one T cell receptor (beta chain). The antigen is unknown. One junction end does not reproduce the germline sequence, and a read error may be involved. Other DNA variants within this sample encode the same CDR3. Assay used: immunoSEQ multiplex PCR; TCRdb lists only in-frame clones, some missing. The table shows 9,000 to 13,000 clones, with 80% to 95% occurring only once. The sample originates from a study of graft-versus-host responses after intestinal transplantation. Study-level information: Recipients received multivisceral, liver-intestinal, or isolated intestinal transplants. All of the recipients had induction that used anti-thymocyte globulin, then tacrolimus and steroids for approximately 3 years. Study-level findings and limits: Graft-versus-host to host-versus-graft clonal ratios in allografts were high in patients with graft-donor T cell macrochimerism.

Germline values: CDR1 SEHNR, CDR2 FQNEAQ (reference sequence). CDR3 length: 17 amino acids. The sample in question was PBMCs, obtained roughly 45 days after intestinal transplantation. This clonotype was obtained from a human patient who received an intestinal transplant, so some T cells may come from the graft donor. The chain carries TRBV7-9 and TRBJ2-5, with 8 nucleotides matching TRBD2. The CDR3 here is CASSQEGTSGPRETQYF. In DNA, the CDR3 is TGCGCCAGCAGCCAGGAGGGAACTAGCGGCCCCCGGGAGACCCAGTACTTC.